The source of this TCR beta chain is a study of regulatory T cells in long-lasting Graves disease. Time point: newly diagnosed GD, antithyroid drugs for less than 3 months. The TCR library was made from RNA that had been extracted from PBMCs in TRIzol. With iRepertoire HTBI primers and Arm-PCR of CDR3 regions, TCR beta libraries were built. TCRdb reprocessed the multiplex PCR reads with MiXCR, giving one entry per CDR3 protein. Of over 500,000 distinct CDR3 sequences in the sample, 15% to 20% were seen once. The CDR3 is 17 amino acids. Germline values: CDR1 DFQATT, CDR2 SNEGSKA (reference sequence). V shed 3 bases, J shed 0 bases, and the junction held 7 bases outside the gene matches. The sample was also linked to a second study, of T cells in Graves' hyperthyroidism and ophthalmopathy. That paper states: Diagnoses rested on clinical symptoms, serum thyroxine and TRAb, thyroid ultrasound and orbital computed tomography. Carried out on the TCR CDR3, a first-round RT-PCR used the HTBI primer set.

Sequenced material: peripheral blood mononuclear cells (PBMCs), taken at new diagnosis, from a patient treated with antithyroid drugs. The rearrangement uses TRBV20-1 and TRBJ2-3, with 12 nucleotides matching TRBD2. The sequence came from a man in his late teens or twenties with Graves disease. The CDR3 reads CSARSAGTSGSTDTQYF. The DNA of the CDR3 is TGCAGTGCTAGGTCCGCAGGGACTAGCGGGAGCACAGATACGCAGTATTTT.